These T cell receptor beta chains were read from a single sample in a study of Japanese encephalitis immunity and Zika vaccine responses. TCRdb re-derived calls from the 5' RACE reads in MiXCR, one entry per CDR3 protein. The sample has about 420 distinct CDR3 sequences; roughly 1.2% are singletons. This material consisted of antigen-activated CD4+ T cells from blood, cultured, taken during a Zika inactivated vaccine study. These receptors originate from an adult man who received an inactivated Zika virus vaccine. Each CDR3 is given with its conserved first and last residue. The D gene is left open where the match is weak. Size tells how often a clone was seen, or its class if it is expanded.

V gene	D gene	J gene	clone size	CDR3 DNA	CDR3 protein
TRBV19	TRBD1	TRBJ1-5	medium-sized	TGTGCCAGTAGGCCGACAGGGGGCCGTCAGCCCCAGCATTTT	CASRPTGGRQPQHF
TRBV5-1	NA	TRBJ1-2	medium-sized	TGCGCCAGTACAGACACAAGCGGCTATGGCTACACCTTC	CASTDTSGYGYTF
TRBV10-3	NA	TRBJ1-4	medium-sized	TGTGCCATCGGGAGGGAAAAACTGTTTTTT	CAIGREKLFF
TRBV6-5	TRBD1	TRBJ1-1	hyperexpanded	TGTGCCAGCAGTTACTCTGGCAGGGGGGAAAGTAACACTGAAGCTTTCTTT	CASSYSGRGESNTEAFF
TRBV7-9	NA	TRBJ2-7	hyperexpanded	TGTGCCAGCAGCGTAACAGGGTACGAGCAGTACTTC	CASSVTGYEQYF
TRBV6-1	TRBD2	TRBJ2-3	medium-sized	TGTGCCAGCAGTGAAGCGTGGAGACTAGCCCTAAGTACGCAGTATTTT	CASSEAWRLALSTQYF
TRBV9	NA	TRBJ2-1	hyperexpanded	TGTGCCAGCAGCCTCGTAGGGCAGGGGTACAATGAGCAGTTCTTC	CASSLVGQGYNEQFF
TRBV6-5	NA	TRBJ1-5	many	TGTGCCAGCAGTCCTTCTGCTGGACAGAGAAGGAATCAGCCCCAGCATTTT	CASSPSAGQRRNQPQHF
TRBV5-4	TRBD2	TRBJ2-2	large	TGTGCCAGCAGCTCCGGGACTACATACACCGGGGAGCTGTTTTTT	CASSSGTTYTGELFF
TRBV27	NA	TRBJ1-1	medium-sized	TGTGCCAGCAGTCCCCACCGTCCGGGGTCGGCCACTGAAGCTTTCTTT	CASSPHRPGSATEAFF